One sample yielded the 9 T cell receptor beta chains listed below, sequenced in a study of cytomegalovirus exposure and HLA in healthy donors. With 60 Vbeta and 13 Jbeta primers, the PCR was carried out. The assay was immunoSEQ multiplex PCR, and TCRdb's table has in-frame clones only and misses some. The sample shows over 150,000 clones, roughly 80% of them seen only once. Input material: PBMCs. All receptors derive from a man aged 25 to 40 in good health and CMV-seropositive.

The chain uses TRBV30 and TRBJ2-1; no definite D call. V was pared by 0 bases and J by 15 bases, with 18 bases between. CDR1 and CDR2 (germline): GTSNPN, SVGIG (reference sequence). The CDR3 is 13 residues long. CDR3 nucleotide sequence: TGTGCCTGGAGTGTACGAGTGATGACTCTGAGGTTCTTC. Protein: CAWSVRVMTLRFF.

The chain couples TRBV19 to TRBJ2-7; D unclear. Germline V gene sequence: CDR1 LNHDA, CDR2 SQIVND (reference sequence). The CDR3 spans 13 residues. V lost 1 base and J 2 bases, leaving 6 bases between the germline ends. CDR3 residues: CASSIGGTYEQYF. CDR3 sequence (DNA): TGTGCCAGTAGTATAGGCGGAACCTACGAGCAGTACTTC.

V is TRBV2 and J is TRBJ2-1; 8 bases fit TRBD1. Germline values: CDR1 SNHLY, CDR2 FYNNEI. The CDR3 sequence is 15 residues long. The junction had 7 bases not matched to a gene; V was cut back by 3 bases and J by 6 bases. CDR3 nucleotides: TGTGCCAGCAGTGAGTCCAGGGGGCAGGCCAATGAGCAGTTCTTC. Translation gives CASSESRGQANEQFF. The full variable domain, rest sourced from reference TRBV2 and TRBJ2-1, is EPEVTQTPSHQVTQMGQEVILRCVPISNHLYFYWYRQILGQKVEFLVSFYNNEISEKSEIFDDQFSVERPDGSNFTLKIRSTKLEDSAMYFCASSESRGQANEQFFGPGTRLTVL.

The chain has TRBV28 and TRBJ1-2; D is undetermined. This CDR3 has 15 amino acids. Germline V gives CDR1 MDHEN, CDR2 SYDVKM. With 3 bases removed from V and 0 bases from J, the gap between germline ends came to 11 bases. CDR3 sequence: CASSFIGRANYGYTF. The CDR3 region has the DNA TGTGCCAGCAGTTTCATCGGGCGGGCTAACTATGGCTACACCTTC.

The V gene is TRBV9, the J gene TRBJ2-5; 10 bases line up with TRBD2. Looked up from germline, CDR1 is SGDLS and CDR2 is YYNGEE. Losses at the gene ends were 6 bases for V and 1 base for J; bases not matched to a gene: 9. The CDR3 runs 16 residues. CDR3 amino acids: CASTGGLAGVQETQYF. The CDR3 DNA is TGTGCCAGCACCGGAGGGCTAGCGGGAGTCCAAGAGACCCAGTACTTC. Full variable domain (rest looked up from reference TRBV9 and TRBJ2-5): DSGVTQTPKHLITATGQRVTLRCSPRSGDLSVYWYQQSLDQGLQFLIQYYNGEERAKGNILERFSAQQFPDLHSELNLSSLELGDSALYFCASTGGLAGVQETQYFGPGTRLLVL.

The CDR3 coding sequence is TGTGCCAGCAGTTTCCTCACAGGCGTCTCGGGCACAGATACGCAGTATTTT. Translated: CASSFLTGVSGTDTQYF. The rearrangement links TRBV27 to TRBJ2-3; weak D call: TRBD1 (5 bases). V dropped 3 bases and J dropped 1 base, with 17 bases sitting between them. CDR1 and CDR2 from the germline V gene are MNHEY and SMNVEV (reference sequence). This CDR3 has 17 residues.

The chain has TRBV7-9 and TRBJ2-3; 10 positions match TRBD1. The germline V gene encodes CDR1 SEHNR and CDR2 FQNEAQ (reference sequence). V gave up 3 bases and J gave up 2 bases; unmatched junction bases: 2. CDR3 length: 15 residues. CDR3 nucleotides: TGTGCCAGCAGCTTTGGGACAGGGGCCACAGATACGCAGTATTTT. The encoded protein is CASSFGTGATDTQYF.

The chain combines TRBV7-9 with TRBJ1-1, with D perhaps matching TRBD1 (5 bases). V was shortened by 5 bases and J by 3 bases, with 16 bases between the two germline ends. CDR3 length: 15 residues. Germline V CDR1 and CDR2: SEHNR, FQNEAQ (reference sequence). The CDR3 reads CASSPRGEVDTEAFF. In nucleotides, the CDR3 is TGTGCCAGCAGCCCACGGGGGGAGGTGGACACTGAAGCTTTCTTT.

The sample holds a few counts of this clone. V usage is TRBV10-2 and J usage is TRBJ1-3; perhaps TRBD1 as D (6 bases). This CDR3 contains 14 residues. CDR1 is WSHSY, CDR2 SAAADI, per germline. Trimming pared 2 bases from V and 2 bases from J, leaving 7 bases between. CDR3 nucleotides: TGCGCCAGCAGTGAGAACAGGGCTGGAAACACCATATATTTT. Translation gives CASSENRAGNTIYF.